The present T cell receptor (beta chain) was sequenced within a study of blood T cell repertoires in COVID-19. This clone was found a few times. Clones were read by immunoSEQ multiplex PCR, and TCRdb kept only the in-frame ones, dropping some. Of about 190,000 clones listed, less than 80% are singletons. Germline-derived CDR1 and CDR2 are MNHEY and SVGAGI. The CDR3 totals 13 residues. Trimming at V came to 6 bases and at J to 6 bases, leaving 4 bases not matched to a gene. The rearrangement links TRBV6-5 to TRBJ2-1; TRBD2 agrees at 8 bases. This TCR was sampled from a woman aged 50 to 60 with acute or convalescent COVID-19. Material for sequencing was peripheral blood. The CDR3 bases are TGTGCCAGCAGACGGGGACTAGTCAATGAGCAGTTCTTC. This translates into CASRRGLVNEQFF.